This entry lists 25 T cell receptor beta chains sequenced from one sample in a study of regulatory dendritic cells for organ transplantation. Sequenced by immunoSEQ multiplex PCR; TCRdb stores in-frame clones only, minus some. This sample has 25,000 to 30,000 clones; roughly 80% occur once, and the top ten carry approximately 0.094%. The source material was naive CD4+ T cells from blood. Subset of the sample: CD45RA+ naive T cells. The receptor set was obtained from a human donor in good health.

The rearrangement joins TRBV29-1 to TRBJ2-5; 11 bases are shared with TRBD1. The CDR3 totals 14 residues. The V gene's germline CDR1 is SQVTM and CDR2 ANQGSEA. The V gene end was trimmed by 6 bases and the J gene end by 5 bases; junction bases not matched to a gene: 8. CDR3 loop: CSVEDRGRWETQYF. CDR3 nucleotides: TGCAGCGTGGAGGACAGGGGGCGGTGGGAGACCCAGTACTTC.

This clone was seen just once. One junction end disagrees with the germline gene, perhaps due to a read error. The rearrangement links TRBV5-8 to TRBJ1-2, with D unclear. In germline, CDR1 is SGHTS, CDR2 YDEGEE. The CDR3 runs 14 residues. CDR3 sequence (DNA): TGTGCCAGCAGCTTACGGCAAGTTAACTATGGCTACGCCTTC. It codes for CASSLRQVNYGYAF.

Only one count was recorded for this clone. The chain combines TRBV2 with TRBJ2-3; maybe TRBD2 (5 bases). The CDR3 loop spans 15 amino acids. The germline V and J ends were trimmed by 2 bases and 2 bases, with 11 bases remaining between them. In germline, CDR1 is SNHLY, CDR2 FYNNEI. The CDR3 region is CASSELAGYTDTQYF. DNA of the CDR3: TGTGCCAGCAGTGAACTAGCAGGCTACACAGATACGCAGTATTTT.

The chain employs TRBV7-9 and TRBJ1-1; D remains unclear. The CDR3 is 15 residues long. Germline CDR1 reads SEHNR; CDR2 reads FQNEAQ (reference sequence). V was trimmed by 1 base and J by 2 bases, leaving 11 bases between them. The CDR3 region is CASSLDVGFNTEAFF. In DNA form, the CDR3 reads TGTGCCAGCAGCTTAGATGTCGGTTTTAACACTGAAGCTTTCTTT.

In DNA form, the CDR3 reads TGTGCCAGCAGTCCCTTGCGGGGGGTGCAGTACTTC. It encodes CASSPLRGVQYF. The rearrangement uses TRBV6-5 and TRBJ2-7; 8 positions agree with TRBD2. The J segment lost 9 bases and the V segment lost 5 bases, leaving 6 bases of the junction unmatched. CDR3 size: 12 residues. Per germline, CDR1 MNHEY and CDR2 SVGAGI.

This chain links TRBV9 with TRBJ2-6; tentatively, D is TRBD2 (5 bases). The V gene's germline CDR1 is SGDLS and CDR2 YYNGEE. The CDR3 is 18 amino acids. V gave up 0 bases and J gave up 4 bases, with 17 bases separating them. The CDR3 nucleotides read TGTGCCAGCAGCGTAGGAGGGAACCTCATGTCAGGGGCCAACGTCCTGACTTTC. The encoded protein is CASSVGGNLMSGANVLTF. The entire variable domain, with the rest obtained from reference TRBV9 and TRBJ2-6, is as follows: DSGVTQTPKHLITATGQRVTLRCSPRSGDLSVYWYQQSLDQGLQFLIQYYNGEERAKGNILERFSAQQFPDLHSELNLSSLELGDSALYFCASSVGGNLMSGANVLTFGAGSRLTVL.

The chain links TRBV2 to TRBJ2-5, with 9 bases fitting TRBD1. CDR3 size: 15 residues. CDR1 is SNHLY, CDR2 FYNNEI, per germline. Trimming took 6 bases from V and 5 from J; bases not matched to a gene: 10. CDR3 in amino acids: CASSVQGARWETQYF. Here the CDR3 DNA reads TGTGCCAGCAGCGTACAGGGGGCTAGGTGGGAGACCCAGTACTTC.

The chain uses TRBV5-1 and TRBJ2-5; 8 bases match TRBD1. With V trimmed by 0 bases and J by 5 bases, 6 bases remained unmatched. This CDR3 is 15 amino acids long. The germline CDR1 and CDR2 sequences are SGHRS and YFSETQ. The CDR3 protein is CASSLGTGRWETQYF. CDR3 bases: TGCGCCAGCAGCTTGGGGACAGGGAGGTGGGAGACCCAGTACTTC. Together with reference TRBV5-1 and TRBJ2-5, the CDR3 gives the full variable domain: KAGVTQTPRYLIKTRGQQVTLSCSPISGHRSVSWYQQTPGQGLQFLFEYFSETQRNKGNFPGRFSGRQFSNSRSEMNVSTLELGDSALYLCASSLGTGRWETQYFGPGTRLLVL.

The chain joins TRBV9 to TRBJ2-5, with a possible D match to TRBD2 (7 bases). The V end was cut by 3 bases, the J end by 5 bases, with 17 bases between. From germline, CDR1 is SGDLS and CDR2 YYNGEE. The length of the CDR3 is 15 residues. The chain's CDR3 is CASSEPRGGRETQYF. The CDR3 DNA reads as TGTGCCAGCAGCGAGCCTAGGGGGGGCCGGGAGACCCAGTACTTC.

V is TRBV11-2 and J is TRBJ2-1; 9 nucleotides match TRBD1. In germline, CDR1 is SGHAT, CDR2 FQNNGV. CDR3 size: 15 residues. Trimming took 4 bases from V and 6 from J; bases not matched to a gene: 7. CDR3 bases: TGTGCCAGCAGCTCGGGACAGGGAAGGGGCAATGAGCAGTTCTTC. Protein sequence: CASSSGQGRGNEQFF. The full variable domain, rest sourced from reference TRBV11-2 and TRBJ2-1, is EAGVAQSPRYKIIEKRQSVAFWCNPISGHATLYWYQQILGQGPKLLIQFQNNGVVDDSQLPKDRFSAERLKGVDSTLKIQPAKLEDSAVYLCASSSGQGRGNEQFFGPGTRLTVL.

V and J are TRBV5-1 and TRBJ1-1; 10 bases are shared with TRBD1. CDR3 size: 17 residues. Germline V gives CDR1 SGHRS, CDR2 YFSETQ. Trimming cost V 0 bases and J 4 bases; bases outside gene matches: 9. The CDR3 region is CASSLAGTGAEGTEAFF. In DNA, the CDR3 is TGCGCCAGCAGCTTGGCTGGGACAGGGGCAGAGGGCACTGAAGCTTTCTTT.

The chain carries TRBV7-6 and TRBJ2-7; D gene unclear. The CDR3 length is 16 residues. CDR1 and CDR2 from the germline V gene are SGHVS and FNYEAQ. V was shortened by 1 base and J by 7 bases, with 20 bases between the two germline ends. The CDR3 sequence is CASSLGPRENPLEQYF. The DNA of the CDR3 is TGTGCCAGCAGCTTAGGCCCCCGCGAGAACCCCCTAGAGCAGTACTTC.

The table lists this clone with a few counts. This chain connects TRBV18 to TRBJ2-2, with 8 bases that match TRBD1. In germline, CDR1 is KGHSH, CDR2 LQKENI. This CDR3 comprises 15 residues. With V trimmed by 3 bases and J by 4 bases, 4 bases remained unmatched. As DNA, the CDR3 is TGTGCCAGCTCACCCGGACAGGGCCTCACCGGGGAGCTGTTTTTT. Translating gives CASSPGQGLTGELFF.

The chain carries TRBV6-5 and TRBJ2-1; a weak D match, TRBD1 (6 bases). Trimming removed 7 bases from V and 9 bases from J, with 13 bases in between. This CDR3 comprises 12 residues. Germline CDR1 reads MNHEY; CDR2 reads SVGAGI. The DNA of the CDR3 is TGTGCCAGCAACAACCCACAGGGTGAGCAGTTCTTC. This encodes CASNNPQGEQFF.

This clone was seen once. The chain recombines TRBV5-4 with TRBJ2-5; 8 bases are a match to TRBD1. J was trimmed by 0 bases and V by 0 bases; bases with no gene match: 7. Germline V lookup: CDR1 SGHNT, CDR2 YYREEE (reference sequence). The CDR3 totals 17 residues. The CDR3 nucleotides read TGTGCCAGCAGCTTGGGGGGGTACAGGGGGGACCAAGAGACCCAGTACTTC. Residues: CASSLGGYRGDQETQYF. Drawing the rest from reference TRBV5-4 and TRBJ2-5, the complete variable domain is ETGVTQSPTHLIKTRGQQVTLRCSSQSGHNTVSWYQQALGQGPQFIFQYYREEENGRGNFPPRFSGLQFPNYSSELNVNALELDDSALYLCASSLGGYRGDQETQYFGPGTRLLVL.

This clone has a single count. The chain is built from TRBV2 and TRBJ2-7; 9 positions agree with TRBD1. Germline assignment: CDR1 SNHLY and CDR2 FYNNEI. V shed 4 bases, J shed 9 bases, and the junction held 13 bases outside the gene matches. This CDR3 region has 15 residues. Here the CDR3 DNA reads TGTGCCAGCAGTGCCCAACCGGGACAGGGTCCTGTGCAGTACTTC. Translating gives CASSAQPGQGPVQYF.

This clone was picked up a small number of times. J is TRBJ2-2 and V is TRBV5-4; 8 bases fit TRBD1. This CDR3 is built from 16 residues. CDR1 is SGHNT and CDR2 is YYREEE in the germline V gene (reference sequence). V shed 4 bases, J shed 3 bases, and the junction held 8 bases outside the gene matches. CDR3 DNA sequence: TGTGCCAGCAGCGAACCGGGACAGGAACACACCGGGGAGCTGTTTTTT. Protein: CASSEPGQEHTGELFF. The full variable domain, in which reference TRBV5-4 and TRBJ2-2 provide the parts outside the CDR3, is ETGVTQSPTHLIKTRGQQVTLRCSSQSGHNTVSWYQQALGQGPQFIFQYYREEENGRGNFPPRFSGLQFPNYSSELNVNALELDDSALYLCASSEPGQEHTGELFFGEGSRLTVL.

The rearrangement uses TRBV19 and TRBJ1-3; 7 positions agree with TRBD1. Germline V lookup: CDR1 LNHDA, CDR2 SQIVND (reference sequence). J lost 1 base, V lost 5 bases, and 2 bases had no gene match. The CDR3 is made up of 14 amino acids. CDR3 in amino acids: CASSPDRSGNTIYF. The CDR3 DNA reads as TGTGCCAGTAGTCCGGACAGGTCTGGAAACACCATATATTTT.

The CDR3 DNA sequence: TGTGCCAGCAGGGAACAGGGGAGCGATTCACCCCTCCACTTT. Translated: CASREQGSDSPLHF. The chain employs TRBV6-4 and TRBJ1-6; 7 bases fit TRBD1. With V trimmed by 6 bases and J by 8 bases, 7 bases remained unmatched. The CDR3 contains 14 residues. Germline-derived CDR1 and CDR2 are MRHNA and SNTAGT.

The chain combines TRBV5-4 with TRBJ1-3; TRBD1 aligns across 7 bases. V lost 4 bases to trimming and J lost 0 bases; unmatched junction nucleotides: 4. The length of the CDR3 is 15 residues. The germline V gene has CDR1 SGHNT and CDR2 YYREEE (reference sequence). In nucleotides, the CDR3 is TGTGCCAGCAGCCAAGGGGGCCTCTCTGGAAACACCATATATTTT. This translates into CASSQGGLSGNTIYF.

This chain joins TRBV5-1 and TRBJ2-2; no firm D call. This CDR3 has 12 amino acids. V lost 3 bases to trimming and J lost 7 bases, with 7 bases between them. Germline V gene lookup returns CDR1 SGHRS and CDR2 YFSETQ. CDR3 in amino acids: CASSYSGGELFF. DNA of the CDR3: TGCGCCAGCAGCTACAGTGGCGGGGAGCTGTTTTTT.

The chain joins TRBV4-1 to TRBJ2-7; 7 positions match TRBD1. The CDR3 is 16 residues long. Germline-derived CDR1 and CDR2 are MGHRA and YSYEKL. V lost 4 bases to trimming and J lost 1 base; unmatched junction nucleotides: 10. CDR3 DNA sequence: TGCGCCAGCAGCCCATCTCCGGGACAGCAATCCTACGAGCAGTACTTC. This sequence encodes CASSPSPGQQSYEQYF.

For the CDR3, the DNA is TGTGCCAGCAGGAAATTACAGGGGTTTGAGGGCTACACCTTC. Translation gives CASRKLQGFEGYTF. The chain joins TRBV6-5 to TRBJ1-2, with 7 bases aligning to TRBD1. The CDR3 sequence is 14 residues long. Germline V gene lookup returns CDR1 MNHEY and CDR2 SVGAGI. The junction had 12 bases not matched to a gene; V was cut back by 6 bases and J by 8 bases.

The J gene is TRBJ2-7, the V gene TRBV2, with 7 bases that match TRBD1. J gave up 4 bases and V 2 bases, and 8 bases lay outside the gene matches. Per germline, CDR1 SNHLY and CDR2 FYNNEI. There are 15 residues in the CDR3. DNA of the CDR3: TGTGCCAGCAGTGAATCGTCACAGGGGCCTTACGAGCAGTACTTC. Translation gives CASSESSQGPYEQYF. Complete variable domain (other parts from reference TRBV2 and TRBJ2-7): EPEVTQTPSHQVTQMGQEVILRCVPISNHLYFYWYRQILGQKVEFLVSFYNNEISEKSEIFDDQFSVERPDGSNFTLKIRSTKLEDSAMYFCASSESSQGPYEQYFGPGTRLTVT.

The gene calls are TRBV5-1 and TRBJ2-3, with 11 nucleotides matching TRBD2. CDR1 and CDR2 (germline): SGHRS, YFSETQ. The CDR3 sequence is 16 residues long. V gave up 4 bases and J gave up 3 bases; unmatched junction bases: 7. CDR3 DNA: TGCGCCAGCAGCCCGTTGGGACTAGCGGCAACAGATACGCAGTATTTT. Protein: CASSPLGLAATDTQYF.